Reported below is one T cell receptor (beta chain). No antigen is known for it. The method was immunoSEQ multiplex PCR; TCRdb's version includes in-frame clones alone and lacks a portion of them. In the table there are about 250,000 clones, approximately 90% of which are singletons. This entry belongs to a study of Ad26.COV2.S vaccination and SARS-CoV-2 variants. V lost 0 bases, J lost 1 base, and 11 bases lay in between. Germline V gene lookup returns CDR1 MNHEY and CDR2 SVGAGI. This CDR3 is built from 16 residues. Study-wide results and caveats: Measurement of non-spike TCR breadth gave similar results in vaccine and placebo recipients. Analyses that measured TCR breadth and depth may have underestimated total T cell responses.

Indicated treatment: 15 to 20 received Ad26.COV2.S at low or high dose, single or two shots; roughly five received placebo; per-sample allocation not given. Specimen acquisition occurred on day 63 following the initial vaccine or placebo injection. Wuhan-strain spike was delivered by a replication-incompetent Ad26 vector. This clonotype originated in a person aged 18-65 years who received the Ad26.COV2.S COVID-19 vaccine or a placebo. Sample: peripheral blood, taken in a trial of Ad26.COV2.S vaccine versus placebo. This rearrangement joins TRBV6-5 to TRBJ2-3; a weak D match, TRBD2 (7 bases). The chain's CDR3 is CASSYSRGGRTDTQYF. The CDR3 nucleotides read TGTGCCAGCAGTTACTCGAGGGGGGGCCGCACAGATACGCAGTATTTT.